A selection of T cell receptor beta chains follows, all from one sample in a study of blood T cell repertoires in COVID-19. Using immunoSEQ multiplex PCR, the repertoire was profiled, and TCRdb retains in-frame clones only, with some absent. The sample consists of about 130,000 clones, around 90% of them appearing once. The sample taken for sequencing was peripheral blood. The receptors were sampled from a man over 45 with COVID-19, enrolled during active disease. CDR3s include the opening cysteine and the closing phenylalanine or tryptophan. Fields, in order: D gene, J gene, V gene, clone size, CDR3 DNA, CDR3 protein. A D gene is named only where the DNA matches it firmly. Where a row states a size, it is once, few, many or the class of an expanded clone; other rows omit it.

>TRBD2|TRBJ2-3|TRBV4-2|NA
TGTGCCAGCAGCCTCACCACGGGAGGGACAGATACGCAGTATTTT
CASSLTTGGTDTQYF
>NA|TRBJ1-4|TRBV19|NA
TGTGCCAGTAGTGGGAACTCCAACAGGGAAAAACTGTTTTTT
CASSGNSNREKLFF
>TRBD2|TRBJ2-1|TRBV5-6|NA
TGTGCCAGCAGCTTGGGCCTAGCGGGAGTAAGTCGGGTGAATGAGCAGTTCTTC
CASSLGLAGVSRVNEQFF
>TRBD1|TRBJ1-2|TRBV30|NA
TGTGCCTGGAGCACAGACAGGGGAGCCTATGGCTACACCTTC
CAWSTDRGAYGYTF
>TRBD2|TRBJ2-2|TRBV2|NA
TGTGCCAGCAGTCTTGGGGTAGCGGGCAAAGTGAACACCGGGGAGCTGTTTTTT
CASSLGVAGKVNTGELFF
>TRBD1|TRBJ1-5|TRBV27|few
TGTGCCAGCAGGGAGACAGGGAGTAATCAGCCCCAGCATTTT
CASRETGSNQPQHF
>NA|TRBJ2-7|TRBV29-1|NA
TGCAGCGTTGAAGACCAGGGGCCCCCCTACGAGCAGTACTTC
CSVEDQGPPYEQYF
>TRBD2|TRBJ2-7|TRBV19|NA
TGTGCCAGTAGTATGACGGGAGGGTCCTACGAGCAGTACTTC
CASSMTGGSYEQYF
>TRBD2|TRBJ2-1|TRBV24-1|NA
TGTGCCACCGGACTAGCGGGAAGGAATGAGCAGTTCTTC
CATGLAGRNEQFF
>NA|TRBJ2-1|TRBV11-2|NA
TGTGCCAGCAGCCCTACCGGGGCCTACAATGAGCAGTTCTTC
CASSPTGAYNEQFF
>TRBD1|TRBJ2-2|TRBV6-2/TRBV6-3|NA
TGTGCCAGCAGTTACGGGACAGTATTCACCGGGGAGCTGTTTTTT
CASSYGTVFTGELFF
>TRBD2|TRBJ2-1|TRBV6-2/TRBV6-3|NA
TGTGCCAGCAGCCCAGCGGGAGGAGTTAATGAGCAGTTCTTC
CASSPAGGVNEQFF
>TRBD2|TRBJ2-3|TRBV29-1|NA
TGCAGCCCCAGACTAGCGGGGGGCACAGATACGCAGTATTTT
CSPRLAGGTDTQYF
>TRBD2|TRBJ2-3|TRBV19|NA
TGTGCCAGCGGACTAGCGGGAGAAGATACGCAGTATTTT
CASGLAGEDTQYF
>NA|TRBJ1-1|TRBV7-9|few
TGTGCCAGCACCGCCGCCCCCACAGGGCGGGACACTGAAGCTTTCTTT
CASTAAPTGRDTEAFF
>TRBD2|TRBJ2-3|TRBV7-3|NA
TGTGCCAGCAGCCAGGGACTACCTACAGATACGCAGTATTTT
CASSQGLPTDTQYF
>NA|TRBJ2-3|TRBV12-5|NA
TGTGCTAGTGGTTTGGTAGGGGTAGGCTTGACAGATACGCAGTATTTT
CASGLVGVGLTDTQYF
>TRBD1|TRBJ1-1|TRBV29-1|NA
TGCAGCGTCAGAGGCGCCGGGGACAGTGAAGCTTTCTTT
CSVRGAGDSEAFF
>TRBD2|TRBJ2-5|TRBV9|NA
TGTGCCAGCAGCGTCGGGACTAGCGGGATCACCCAGTACTTC
CASSVGTSGITQYF
>TRBD1|TRBJ2-1|TRBV30|NA
TGTGCCTGGAGTCCGGACAGGGAACCCTACAATGAGCAGTTCTTC
CAWSPDREPYNEQFF
>TRBD1|TRBJ2-5|TRBV4-1|NA
TGCGCCAGCAGCCCCTCGACAGGGACAACCTCGGGGACCCAGTACTTC
CASSPSTGTTSGTQYF
>TRBD1|TRBJ2-2|TRBV6-6|few
TGTGCCAGCAGTACCCACCGGGACAGGGACATCGGGGAGCTGTTTTTT
CASSTHRDRDIGELFF
>NA|TRBJ2-3|TRBV4-3|NA
TGCGCCAGCAGCCAAGGGACTCCTGGCACAGATACGCAGTATTTT
CASSQGTPGTDTQYF
>TRBD2|TRBJ2-1|TRBV9|NA
TGTGCCAGCAGCGTAGGGAAGCGGGAGGAGCAGTTCTTC
CASSVGKREEQFF
>NA|TRBJ2-1|TRBV28|NA
TGTGCCAGCAGATCGCGGGGTGAGCAGTTCTTC
CASRSRGEQFF
>NA|TRBJ2-1|TRBV7-2|NA
TGTGCCAGCAGCCCGGGAGTCGGATACAATGAGCAGTTCTTC
CASSPGVGYNEQFF